This T cell receptor (beta chain) derives from a study of Graves' ophthalmopathy and Graves' hyperthyroidism. The CDR3 is 14 residues long. Germline CDR1 reads MDHEN; CDR2 reads SYDVKM. The ends were cut back, 8 bases at V and 4 bases at J, with 15 bases in the middle. This clonotype was counted at least ten times. The authors amplified TCR beta CDR3 regions, and they did so from RNA transcripts for repertoire sequencing. Second-round multiplex PCR came after a first-round RT-PCR that employed HTBI primers. TCRdb called the multiplex PCR reads again in MiXCR, with one record for every CDR3 protein. The sample has about 400,000 distinct CDR3 sequences, roughly 18% seen once.

Material: peripheral blood. The V gene is TRBV28, the J gene TRBJ2-4; possible D gene TRBD2, 6 bases. The clonotype originates from a woman between 18 and 29 years old with Graves' ophthalmopathy. Here the CDR3 reads CASSMGGYKNIQYF. DNA of the CDR3: TGTGCCAGCTCGATGGGGGGATATAAAAACATTCAGTACTTC.